The entry that follows covers one T cell receptor (beta chain) sequence. Random hexamers were used to reverse transcribe about 0.5 to 1 ug of RNA. Each CDR3 protein gets one entry after TCRdb re-called the immunoSEQ multiplex PCR reads with MiXCR. Of roughly 200,000 distinct CDR3 sequences in the sample, 95% are singletons; the top ten hold around 0.08%. This entry belongs to a study of CD8 T cells in Susac syndrome. In contrast to the negatively isolated CD8+ and CD4+ T cells, TEMRA cells were FACS-enriched. V lost 6 bases, J lost 0 bases, and 14 bases lay in between. Germline-derived CDR1 and CDR2 are KGHDR and SFDVKD. The CDR3 contains 15 residues.

The clonotype was recovered from a human donor with multiple sclerosis. The chain joins TRBV24-1 to TRBJ2-7, with D perhaps matching TRBD1 or TRBD2 (5 bases each). The sample consisted of CD4+ T cells from PBMCs. CDR3 coding DNA: TGTGCCACCAGTCCGGGACGTATGCCCTCCTACGAGCAGTACGTC. Residues: CATSPGRMPSYEQYV.